This T cell receptor (beta chain) was sequenced for a study of blood T cell repertoires in COVID-19 (dated by TCRdb to the early 2020s). Describing the broader study: The collaborator samples originated in the United States, Italy and Spain and spanned the acute and convalescent phases of COVID-19. Sample metadata almost always included a de-identified subject ID, COVID-19 status, age in years and sex. The repertoires were released in a freely available public database meant as a resource for research on the immune response to SARS-CoV-2. HLA class I and class II types, where available, came from metadata supplied by the sample provider rather than from assay-based typing. Subjects who had been exposed to COVID-19, were actively infected with it, or had recovered from it provided the deeply sampled blood TCRbeta repertoires that made up the dataset. The samples were drawn from the first 160 participants of the ongoing ImmuneRACE study and from roughly 1,300 subjects provided by 6 global collaborators. The material from the prospective study consisted of cDNA or gDNA derived from T cells, B-cell-depleted T cells, or PBMCs. Broad study findings and their caveats: How much clinical and demographic metadata was included differed by source and by participant, and the metadata was provided uncurated.

In its sample, this clone was seen once. Its antigen remains undetermined. Qualities for individual bases were not recorded, and no much larger clone is one base off. TCRbeta CDR3 regions were amplified from genomic DNA using the immunoSEQ Assay, a bias-controlled multiplex PCR. The authors' pipeline ran thus. The number of nucleated cells in each sample was estimated by amplification of reference gene primers within the assay. To quantify the absolute abundance of each unique TCRbeta CDR3 rearrangement, sequence reads were collapsed and filtered. For each sample, productive Simpson clonality was calculated by taking the square root of Simpson's diversity index across productive rearrangements. The table was pulled from immuneACCESS by TCRdb, which kept in-frame rearrangements only. Such tables lose some clones; where checked, under half of the loss comes from unresolved V genes, and the rest has no known cause. The V and J calls and clone size were taken over from that table, and D and trimming were inferred from the DNA. The sample profile shows some 120,000 clones; over 85% of them were found once. 3.7% of the sample is held by the ten biggest clonotypes.

CDR1 SGHDT and CDR2 YYEEEE are derived from the germline V gene. From its cysteine to its phenylalanine, the CDR3 spans 15 amino acids. The DNA shown is the 45-base CDR3, in frame from base 1. V is pared back by 1 base and J by 5 bases, with 15 bases lying between the germline termini. Collaborating institutions collected whole blood in K2EDTA tubes following their own protocols. Collaborator samples were shipped for TCRbeta analysis as frozen whole blood, isolated PBMCs, or DNA extracted from either sample type. The rearranged segments are TRBV5-6 and TRBJ2-5; D gene: possibly TRBD2, on 5 matching bases. Sequenced sample: peripheral blood. The TCR was taken from a man in his fifties with active COVID-19. The DNA sequence is given as TGTGCCAGCAGCTTGTTCGCGGGTAGGTTGGAGACCCAGTACTTC. It specifies CASSLFAGRLETQYF.